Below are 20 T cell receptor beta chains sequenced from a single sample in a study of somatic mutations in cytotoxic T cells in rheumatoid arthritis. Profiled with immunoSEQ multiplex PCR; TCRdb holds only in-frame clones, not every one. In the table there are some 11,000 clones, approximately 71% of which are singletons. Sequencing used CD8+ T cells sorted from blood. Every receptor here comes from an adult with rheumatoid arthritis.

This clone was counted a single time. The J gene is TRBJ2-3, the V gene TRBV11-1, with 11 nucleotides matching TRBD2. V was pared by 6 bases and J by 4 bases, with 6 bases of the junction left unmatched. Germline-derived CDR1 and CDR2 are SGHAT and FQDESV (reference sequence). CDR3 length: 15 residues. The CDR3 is CASRRGTSGADTQYF. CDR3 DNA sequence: TGTGCCAGCAGAAGGGGGACTAGCGGAGCAGATACGCAGTATTTT.

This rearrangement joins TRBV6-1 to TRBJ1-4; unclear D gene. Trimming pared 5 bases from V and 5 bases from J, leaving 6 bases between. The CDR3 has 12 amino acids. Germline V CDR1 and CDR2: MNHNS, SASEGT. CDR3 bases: TGTGCCAGCAGTCCGTTAAATGAAAAACTGTTTTTT. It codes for CASSPLNEKLFF.

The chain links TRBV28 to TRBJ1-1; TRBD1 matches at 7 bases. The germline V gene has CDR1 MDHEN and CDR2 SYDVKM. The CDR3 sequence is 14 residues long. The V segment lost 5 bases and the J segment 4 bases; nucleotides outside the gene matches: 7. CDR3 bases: TGTGCCAGCAGTCACAGGGGTAGGGGCACTGAAGCTTTCTTT. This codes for CASSHRGRGTEAFF.

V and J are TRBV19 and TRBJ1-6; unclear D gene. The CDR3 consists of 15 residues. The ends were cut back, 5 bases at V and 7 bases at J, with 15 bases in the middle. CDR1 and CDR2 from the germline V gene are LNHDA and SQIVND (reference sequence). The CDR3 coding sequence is TGTGCCAGTAGTGACGAAGTCTTTGGGAATTCACCCCTCCACTTT. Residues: CASSDEVFGNSPLHF.

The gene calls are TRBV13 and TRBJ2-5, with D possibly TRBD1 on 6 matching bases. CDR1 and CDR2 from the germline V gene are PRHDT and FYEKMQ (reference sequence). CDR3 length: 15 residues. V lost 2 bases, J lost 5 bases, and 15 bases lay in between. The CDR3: CASSLKGHLAETQYF. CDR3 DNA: TGTGCCAGCAGCTTAAAGGGACATCTTGCGGAGACCCAGTACTTC.

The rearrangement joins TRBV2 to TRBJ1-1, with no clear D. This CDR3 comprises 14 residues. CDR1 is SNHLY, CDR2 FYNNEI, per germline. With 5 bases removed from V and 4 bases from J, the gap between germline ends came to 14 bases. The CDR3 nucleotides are TGTGCCAGCAGTAGCCCTGGAGGGCGCACTGAAGCTTTCTTT. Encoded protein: CASSSPGGRTEAFF.

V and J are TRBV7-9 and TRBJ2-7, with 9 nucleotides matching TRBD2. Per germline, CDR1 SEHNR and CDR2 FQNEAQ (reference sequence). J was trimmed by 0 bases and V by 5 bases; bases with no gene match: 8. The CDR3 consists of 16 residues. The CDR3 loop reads CASSQRWRGGSYEQYF. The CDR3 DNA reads TGTGCCAGCAGCCAAAGATGGCGGGGGGGCTCCTACGAGCAGTACTTC.

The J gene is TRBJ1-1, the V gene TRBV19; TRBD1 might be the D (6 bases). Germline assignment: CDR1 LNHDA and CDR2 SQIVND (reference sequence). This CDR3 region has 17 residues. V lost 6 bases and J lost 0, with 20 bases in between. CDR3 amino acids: CASSAPGGGLMNTEAFF. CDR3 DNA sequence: TGTGCCAGTAGCGCTCCTGGCGGGGGGCTAATGAACACTGAAGCTTTCTTT.

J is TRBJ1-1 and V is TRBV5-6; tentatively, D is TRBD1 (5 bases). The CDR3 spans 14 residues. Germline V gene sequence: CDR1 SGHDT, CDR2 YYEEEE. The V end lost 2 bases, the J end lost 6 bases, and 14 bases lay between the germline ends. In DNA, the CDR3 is TGTGCCAGCAGCTTCGCTAGGGTAGGGGCTGAAGCTTTCTTT. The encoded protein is CASSFARVGAEAFF.

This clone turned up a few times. The CDR3 DNA sequence: TGTGCCAGCAGTGCAGGTCTTTGGGGAGGAATCCAAGAGACCCAGTACTTC. Amino acids: CASSAGLWGGIQETQYF. This chain links TRBV2 with TRBJ2-5, with D perhaps TRBD2 (6 bases). The CDR3 contains 17 residues. Germline V gives CDR1 SNHLY, CDR2 FYNNEI. V was clipped by 4 bases and J by 1 base, with 19 bases between them. The full variable domain, completed using reference TRBV2 and TRBJ2-5, is EPEVTQTPSHQVTQMGQEVILRCVPISNHLYFYWYRQILGQKVEFLVSFYNNEISEKSEIFDDQFSVERPDGSNFTLKIRSTKLEDSAMYFCASSAGLWGGIQETQYFGPGTRLLVL.

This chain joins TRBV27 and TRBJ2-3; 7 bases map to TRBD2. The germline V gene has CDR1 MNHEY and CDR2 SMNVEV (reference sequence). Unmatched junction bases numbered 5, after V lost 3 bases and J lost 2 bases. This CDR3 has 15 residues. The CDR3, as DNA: TGTGCCAGCAGTTTCTACGGGGGGAACACAGATACGCAGTATTTT. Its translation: CASSFYGGNTDTQYF.

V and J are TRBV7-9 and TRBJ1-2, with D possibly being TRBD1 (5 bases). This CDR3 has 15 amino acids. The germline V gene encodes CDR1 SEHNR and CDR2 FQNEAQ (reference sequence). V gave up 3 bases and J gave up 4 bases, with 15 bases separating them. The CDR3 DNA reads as TGTGCCAGCAGCTTGGGTTTAGTGGGGGGCTATGGCTACACCTTC. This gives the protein CASSLGLVGGYGYTF.

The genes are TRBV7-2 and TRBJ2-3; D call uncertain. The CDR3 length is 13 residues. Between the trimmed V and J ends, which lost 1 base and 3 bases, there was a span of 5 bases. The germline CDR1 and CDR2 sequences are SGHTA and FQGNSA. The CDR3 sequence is CASSLERTDTQYF. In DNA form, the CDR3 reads TGTGCCAGCAGCTTAGAAAGGACAGATACGCAGTATTTT.

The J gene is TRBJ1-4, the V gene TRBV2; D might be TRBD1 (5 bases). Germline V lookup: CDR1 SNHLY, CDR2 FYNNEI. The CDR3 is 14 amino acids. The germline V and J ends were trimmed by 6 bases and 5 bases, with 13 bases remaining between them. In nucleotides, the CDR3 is TGTGCCAGCAGCCTTGACAGTACAAATGAAAAACTGTTTTTT. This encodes CASSLDSTNEKLFF. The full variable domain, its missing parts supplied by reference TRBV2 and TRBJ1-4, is EPEVTQTPSHQVTQMGQEVILRCVPISNHLYFYWYRQILGQKVEFLVSFYNNEISEKSEIFDDQFSVERPDGSNFTLKIRSTKLEDSAMYFCASSLDSTNEKLFFGSGTQLSVL.

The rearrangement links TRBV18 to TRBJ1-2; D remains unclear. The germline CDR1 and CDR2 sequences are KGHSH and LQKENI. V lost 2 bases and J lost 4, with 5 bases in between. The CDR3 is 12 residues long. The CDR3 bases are TGTGCCAGCTCACCAGGGTCCTATGGCTACACCTTC. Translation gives CASSPGSYGYTF.

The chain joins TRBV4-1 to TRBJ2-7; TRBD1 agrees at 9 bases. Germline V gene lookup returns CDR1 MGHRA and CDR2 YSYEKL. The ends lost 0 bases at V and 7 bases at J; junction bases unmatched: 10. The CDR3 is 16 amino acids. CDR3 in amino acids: CASSQEGGTGTGEQYF. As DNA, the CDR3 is TGCGCCAGCAGCCAAGAAGGGGGGACAGGGACGGGGGAGCAGTACTTC.

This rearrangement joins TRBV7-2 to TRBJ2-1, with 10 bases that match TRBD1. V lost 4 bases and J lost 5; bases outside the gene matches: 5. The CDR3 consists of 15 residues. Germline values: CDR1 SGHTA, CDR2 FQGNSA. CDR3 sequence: CASSSPGQGNNEQFF. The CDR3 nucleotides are TGTGCCAGCAGCTCCCCGGGACAGGGGAACAATGAGCAGTTCTTC. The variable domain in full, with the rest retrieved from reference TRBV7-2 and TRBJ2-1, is GAGVSQSPSNKVTEKGKDVELRCDPISGHTALYWYRQSLGQGLEFLIYFQGNSAPDKSGLPSDRFSAERTGGSVSTLTIQRTQQEDSAVYLCASSSPGQGNNEQFFGPGTRLTVL.

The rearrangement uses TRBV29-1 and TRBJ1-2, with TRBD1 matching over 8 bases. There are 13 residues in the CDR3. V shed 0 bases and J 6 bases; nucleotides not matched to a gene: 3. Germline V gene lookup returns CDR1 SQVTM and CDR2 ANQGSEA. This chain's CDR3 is CSVEDRTGHGYTF. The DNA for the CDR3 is TGCAGCGTTGAAGATCGGACAGGGCATGGCTACACCTTC.

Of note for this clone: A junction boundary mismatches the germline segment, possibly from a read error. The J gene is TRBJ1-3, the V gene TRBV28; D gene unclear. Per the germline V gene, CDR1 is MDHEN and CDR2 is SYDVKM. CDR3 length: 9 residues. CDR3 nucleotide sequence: TGTGCCAGCAGTCCCCCCCCGGGTTTT. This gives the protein CASSPPPGF.

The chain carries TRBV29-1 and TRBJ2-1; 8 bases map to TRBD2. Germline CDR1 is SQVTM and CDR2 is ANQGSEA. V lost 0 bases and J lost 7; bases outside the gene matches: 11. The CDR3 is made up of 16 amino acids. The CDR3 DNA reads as TGCAGCGTTGAAGATCTGTCCGGGGGGGCTAGTAATGAGCAGTTCTTC. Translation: CSVEDLSGGASNEQFF.